These 32 T cell receptor beta chains originate from one sample sequenced in a study of cytomegalovirus exposure and HLA in healthy donors. Use of 60 Vbeta and 13 Jbeta primers characterized the PCR. Repertoires were generated with immunoSEQ multiplex PCR, while TCRdb's copy carries only in-frame clones and drops some. The repertoire includes 150,000 to 200,000 clones, about 86% of them detected once, and over 2% sits in the top ten. Sequenced input: PBMCs. Every receptor here comes from a young woman in good health and CMV-seronegative.

V usage is TRBV7-2 and J usage is TRBJ1-3; maybe TRBD1 (5 bases). Germline CDR1 is SGHTA and CDR2 is FQGNSA. The CDR3 totals 12 residues. With 8 bases removed from V and 3 bases from J, the gap between germline ends came to 8 bases. The CDR3 loop is CASGTSGNTIYF. As DNA, the CDR3 is TGTGCCAGCGGGACTAGTGGAAACACCATATATTTT. The complete variable domain, with remaining parts taken from reference TRBV7-2 and TRBJ1-3, reads GAGVSQSPSNKVTEKGKDVELRCDPISGHTALYWYRQSLGQGLEFLIYFQGNSAPDKSGLPSDRFSAERTGGSVSTLTIQRTQQEDSAVYLCASGTSGNTIYFGEGSWLTVV.

This rearrangement joins TRBV5-1 to TRBJ2-7, with TRBD1 matching 7 bases. The CDR3 sequence is 15 residues long. V dropped 2 bases and J dropped 2; count of bases not matched to a gene: 7. Germline loops: CDR1 SGHRS, CDR2 YFSETQ. The CDR3 sequence: CASSFLTGQTYEQYF. CDR3 sequence (DNA): TGCGCCAGCAGCTTTCTAACGGGACAGACCTACGAGCAGTACTTC.

The rearrangement uses TRBV6-5 and TRBJ1-2, with 10 nucleotides matching TRBD1. The CDR3 is 15 amino acids. V shed 6 bases and J 5 bases; nucleotides not matched to a gene: 9. Germline values: CDR1 MNHEY, CDR2 SVGAGI. CDR3 sequence reads: CASRQQGQGLYGYTF. DNA for the CDR3: TGTGCCAGCAGGCAACAGGGACAGGGGCTTTATGGCTACACCTTC.

The chain employs TRBV2 and TRBJ2-5, with a possible D match to TRBD1 (6 bases). The V gene lost 6 bases and the J gene lost 5 bases, with 13 bases spanning the gap. The CDR3 extends over 13 amino acids. Germline V gene data show CDR1 as SNHLY and CDR2 as FYNNEI. CDR3 nucleotides: TGTGCCAGCAGAGTCACAGGGTACGAGACCCAGTACTTC. Protein sequence: CASRVTGYETQYF.

This clone was recorded only once. The chain is built from TRBV29-1 and TRBJ1-2, with 10 bases identical to TRBD1. V lost 6 bases, J lost 3 bases, and 4 bases stayed unmatched. The CDR3 spans 13 residues. Germline lookup yields CDR1 SQVTM and CDR2 ANQGSEA. The CDR3 sequence is CSVGQGTDYGYTF. CDR3 bases: TGCAGCGTGGGACAGGGGACAGACTATGGCTACACCTTC.

This sequence joins TRBV6-5 and TRBJ2-5, with TRBD2 identical over 13 bases. J was trimmed by 4 bases and V by 4 bases; bases with no gene match: 6. The CDR3 has 16 amino acids. Germline V lookup: CDR1 MNHEY, CDR2 SVGAGI. The CDR3 bases are TGTGCCAGCAGTTTCCCCGGGACTAGCGGGATAGAGACCCAGTACTTC. As protein: CASSFPGTSGIETQYF.

This clone was counted between two and nine times. CDR3: CASSIEGAGLQPQHF. The CDR3 DNA reads TGTGCCAGTAGTATAGAGGGCGCAGGGCTTCAGCCCCAGCATTTT. V and J are TRBV19 and TRBJ1-5; D is possibly TRBD1 (5 bases). Germline CDR1 and CDR2: LNHDA and SQIVND (reference sequence). The length of the CDR3 is 15 residues. Trimming pared 0 bases from V and 6 bases from J, leaving 12 bases between.

The chain carries TRBV7-6 and TRBJ2-3, with a weak D call TRBD1 (5 bases). This CDR3 contains 16 residues. Germline lookup yields CDR1 SGHVS and CDR2 FNYEAQ. The V and J ends lost 5 bases and 1 base respectively, with 16 bases between them. CDR3: CASSPTGGPRTDTQYF. In nucleotides, the CDR3 is TGTGCCAGCAGCCCAACAGGCGGTCCACGCACAGATACGCAGTATTTT.

This chain uses TRBV14 with TRBJ1-2; unclear D gene. V shed 4 bases and J shed 5 bases, with 20 bases lying between them. There are 16 residues in the CDR3. Germline CDR1 is SGHDN and CDR2 is FVKESK. The CDR3 region has the DNA TGTGCCAGCAGCCCCTACCTTAACGATAGGAGGTATGGCTACACCTTC. Translation gives CASSPYLNDRRYGYTF.

The rearrangement joins TRBV27 to TRBJ1-5; TRBD1 matches 8 bases. In germline, CDR1 is MNHEY, CDR2 SMNVEV (reference sequence). The CDR3 extends over 17 amino acids. V was pared by 6 bases and J by 4 bases, with 14 bases of the junction left unmatched. The CDR3, as DNA: TGTGCCAGCAGACCTCGAGGGACAGGAATCTCGAATCAGCCCCAGCATTTT. It yields the protein CASRPRGTGISNQPQHF.

V usage is TRBV7-9 and J usage is TRBJ2-1, with 11 positions matching TRBD2. Trimming at V came to 7 bases and at J to 5 bases, leaving 10 bases not matched to a gene. Germline V gives CDR1 SEHNR, CDR2 FQNEAQ (reference sequence). The CDR3 contains 16 residues. CDR3 coding DNA: TGTGCCAGCACCATCCGGAGACTAGCGGGGAACAATGAGCAGTTCTTC. Encoded protein: CASTIRRLAGNNEQFF.

V gene TRBV6-6 combines with J gene TRBJ1-5; TRBD1 agrees at 9 bases. Trimming at V came to 7 bases and at J to 2 bases, leaving 6 bases not matched to a gene. The CDR3 length is 15 residues. Germline CDR1 is MNHNY and CDR2 is SVGAGI (reference sequence). The CDR3 spells CASMTGTGRNQPQHF. CDR3 sequence (DNA): TGTGCCAGCATGACGGGGACAGGGCGCAATCAGCCCCAGCATTTT.

This clone was found a few times. The J gene is TRBJ2-1, the V gene TRBV4-1; 8 bases map to TRBD2. Germline values: CDR1 MGHRA, CDR2 YSYEKL. The CDR3 has 16 amino acids. V shed 0 bases and J 2 bases; nucleotides not matched to a gene: 3. The CDR3 DNA follows: TGCGCCAGCAGCCAAGATGCACTAGCGGCCTACAATGAGCAGTTCTTC. Its protein is CASSQDALAAYNEQFF.

V and J are TRBV27 and TRBJ2-7, with D possibly TRBD2 on 6 matching bases. The V gene lost 0 bases and the J gene lost 4 bases, with 16 bases spanning the gap. The CDR3 contains 16 residues. The germline V gene has CDR1 MNHEY and CDR2 SMNVEV (reference sequence). The CDR3, as DNA: TGTGCCAGCAGTTTATCCCCGGGACGGGAGCTATACGAGCAGTACTTC. Protein: CASSLSPGRELYEQYF.

This clone was found once. The chain couples TRBV13 to TRBJ2-5; D ambiguous. V lost 1 base and J lost 4, with 13 bases in between. This CDR3 is built from 15 residues. In germline, CDR1 is PRHDT, CDR2 FYEKMQ (reference sequence). The DNA for the CDR3 is TGTGCCAGCAGCTTAGTGACATCACTGGGAGAGACCCAGTACTTC. Its protein product is CASSLVTSLGETQYF.

The chain joins TRBV28 to TRBJ2-1; D ambiguous. The CDR3 is 11 residues long. Germline lookup yields CDR1 MDHEN and CDR2 SYDVKM. Trimming cost V 7 bases and J 9 bases, with 10 bases left between them. Written as DNA, the CDR3 is TGTGCCAGCATAGTTAGAGGTGAGCAGTTCTTC. This encodes CASIVRGEQFF.

The rearrangement joins TRBV28 to TRBJ2-7; D might be TRBD1 (5 bases). CDR1 is MDHEN and CDR2 is SYDVKM in the germline V gene. Trimming took off 4 bases at V and 0 bases at J, with 10 bases between the two ends. The CDR3 runs to 14 residues. CDR3 sequence: CASSSTASSYEQYF. CDR3 nucleotide sequence: TGTGCCAGCAGTTCGACAGCTAGCTCCTACGAGCAGTACTTC.

The chain couples TRBV10-3 to TRBJ2-5, with a weak D call TRBD2 (5 bases). The end of the DNA fits TRBJ2-7 better, so the J call may be wrong. The CDR3 covers 13 residues. Germline lookup yields CDR1 ENHRY and CDR2 SYGVKD. The CDR3 nucleotides are TGTGCCATCAGTGATTTTGTGGGAGCCGAGCAGTACTTC. Translating it yields CAISDFVGAEQYF.

This clone was observed a few times. This chain links TRBV9 with TRBJ2-5; D is perhaps TRBD2 (5 bases). V was clipped by 0 bases and J by 0 bases, with 9 bases between them. CDR1 and CDR2 (germline): SGDLS, YYNGEE. The CDR3 has 15 residues. The CDR3 DNA is TGTGCCAGCAGCGTAGGTGGGGAGTACCAAGAGACCCAGTACTTC. Its protein product is CASSVGGEYQETQYF.

The chain carries TRBV19 and TRBJ2-7; 7 nucleotides line up with TRBD2. The CDR3 has 15 residues. The ends lost 3 bases at V and 2 bases at J; junction bases unmatched: 7. The germline V gene encodes CDR1 LNHDA and CDR2 SQIVND (reference sequence). This CDR3 reads CASSMYAGEAYEQYF. The CDR3 DNA sequence: TGTGCCAGTAGTATGTATGCGGGAGAGGCCTACGAGCAGTACTTC.

This chain links TRBV7-9 with TRBJ2-6; 8 bases align to TRBD1. The CDR3 extends over 18 amino acids. CDR1 is SEHNR and CDR2 is FQNEAQ in the germline V gene (reference sequence). Unmatched junction bases numbered 8, after V lost 3 bases and J lost 1 base. The DNA for the CDR3 is TGTGCCAGCAGCTTTCGGGCAGGGGGCTTATCTGGGGCCAACGTCCTGACTTTC. Its translation: CASSFRAGGLSGANVLTF. The variable domain in full, with the rest retrieved from reference TRBV7-9 and TRBJ2-6, is DTGVSQNPRHKITKRGQNVTFRCDPISEHNRLYWYRQTLGQGPEFLTYFQNEAQLEKSRLLSDRFSAERPKGSFSTLEIQRTEQGDSAMYLCASSFRAGGLSGANVLTFGAGSRLTVL.

The chain is built from TRBV14 and TRBJ2-7; 9 nucleotides match TRBD1. Germline trimming cut 4 bases from V and 5 bases from J; bases unmatched to any gene: 9. The CDR3 runs 15 residues. Germline V gives CDR1 SGHDN, CDR2 FVKESK. As DNA, the CDR3 is TGTGCCAGCAGCCCCGTCGGACAGGGGCGGCACGAGCAGTACTTC. Protein sequence: CASSPVGQGRHEQYF.

To note about this clone: At one boundary the junction diverges from the germline segment, which might be a read error. The V call is TRBV5-1, the J call TRBJ2-4, with 8 nucleotides matching TRBD1. CDR1 is SGHRS and CDR2 is YFSETQ in the germline V gene. The CDR3 consists of 14 residues. CDR3 region: CASSEGQVSNSQYF. In nucleotides, the CDR3 is TGCGCCAGCAGCGAGGGACAGGTTTCGAACAGTCAGTACTTC.

V gene TRBV7-9 combines with J gene TRBJ2-7; D perhaps matches TRBD1 (6 bases). Germline-derived CDR1 and CDR2 are SEHNR and FQNEAQ (reference sequence). Trimming removed 1 base at V and 3 bases at J, with 22 bases between. There are 18 residues in the CDR3. The CDR3 coding sequence is TGTGCCAGCAGCTTAGGGGGGCCATCTCTAGCCGGAAGCTACGAGCAGTACTTC. This encodes CASSLGGPSLAGSYEQYF.

The rearrangement uses TRBV2 and TRBJ1-4; 11 bases map to TRBD1. J gave up 7 bases and V 5 bases, and 6 bases lay outside the gene matches. The CDR3 length is 15 residues. Germline CDR1 SNHLY, CDR2 FYNNEI. Here the CDR3 reads CASSHRDRGTEKLFF. As DNA, the CDR3 is TGTGCCAGCAGTCACCGGGACAGGGGGACTGAAAAACTGTTTTTT.

This clone came up a few times. This chain joins TRBV27 and TRBJ2-7, with 7 bases identical to TRBD1. CDR1 MNHEY and CDR2 SMNVEV come from the germline V gene (reference sequence). V lost 5 bases and J lost 3; bases outside the gene matches: 13. This CDR3 has 16 amino acids. The CDR3 bases are TGTGCCAGCAGTCCCCCTTCGCCAGGGGGTTACTACGAGCAGTACTTC. It yields the protein CASSPPSPGGYYEQYF.

The V call is TRBV5-5, the J call TRBJ1-6; D is unresolved. Germline CDR1 and CDR2: SGHKS and YYEKEE (reference sequence). The CDR3 is made up of 11 amino acids. Trimming left V 4 bases short and J 7 bases short, with 3 bases between. DNA for the CDR3: TGTGCCAGCAGCCTCAATTCACCCCTCCACTTT. This translates into CASSLNSPLHF.

The V call is TRBV6-1, the J call TRBJ1-3; D might be TRBD1 (6 bases). The CDR3 totals 13 residues. Per the germline V gene, CDR1 is MNHNS and CDR2 is SASEGT. Trimming took 9 bases from V and 2 from J, leaving 11 bases between them. The CDR3 sequence is CASEDRTGNTIYF. The CDR3 DNA reads as TGTGCCAGTGAGGACAGAACTGGAAACACCATATATTTT.

The gene calls are TRBV7-2 and TRBJ1-1; unclear D gene. The V gene's germline CDR1 is SGHTA and CDR2 FQGNSA. Trimming cost V 1 base and J 6 bases, with 6 bases left between them. CDR3 size: 12 residues. CDR3 loop: CASSLGAAEAFF. In DNA, the CDR3 is TGTGCCAGCAGCTTAGGAGCGGCTGAAGCTTTCTTT.

This clone was recorded only once. The V gene is TRBV4-2, the J gene TRBJ2-1; the D is unclear. Germline CDR1 is LGHNA and CDR2 is YNFKEQ. CDR3 length equals 17 residues. V was trimmed by 3 bases and J by 4 bases, leaving 19 bases between them. The CDR3 sequence is CASSHPLGRSLYNEQFF. The CDR3, as DNA: TGTGCCAGCAGCCACCCCCTTGGGCGTAGTCTTTACAATGAGCAGTTCTTC.

The chain links TRBV4-3 to TRBJ1-3, with 8 bases identical to TRBD1. V gave up 6 bases and J gave up 4 bases; unmatched junction bases: 11. The CDR3 spans 16 residues. The germline V gene encodes CDR1 LGHNA and CDR2 YSLEER. The CDR3 loop is CASRYSFGTGGNTIYF. CDR3 coding DNA: TGCGCCAGCAGGTACTCTTTCGGGACAGGCGGAAACACCATATATTTT.

The chain couples TRBV15 to TRBJ2-3; D not certain. This CDR3 has 23 residues. Germline V CDR1 and CDR2: LNHNV, YYDKDF (reference sequence). V lost 0 bases to trimming and J lost 0 bases, with 31 bases between them. The chain's CDR3 is CATSRDQPNIGSSVDTSTDTQYF. CDR3 sequence (DNA): TGTGCCACCAGCAGAGATCAACCCAACATAGGTAGTTCAGTAGACACTAGCACAGATACGCAGTATTTT.